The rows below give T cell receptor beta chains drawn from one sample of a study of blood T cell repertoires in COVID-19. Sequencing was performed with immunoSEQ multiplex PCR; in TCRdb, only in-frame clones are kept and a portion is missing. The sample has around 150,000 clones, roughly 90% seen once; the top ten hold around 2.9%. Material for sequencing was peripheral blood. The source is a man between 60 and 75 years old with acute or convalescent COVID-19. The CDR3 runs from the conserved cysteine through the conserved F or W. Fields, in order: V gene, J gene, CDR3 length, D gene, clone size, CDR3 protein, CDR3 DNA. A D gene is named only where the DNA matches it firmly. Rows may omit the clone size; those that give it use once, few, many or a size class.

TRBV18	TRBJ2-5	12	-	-	CASSPPEGTQYF	TGTGCCAGCTCCCCCCCAGAGGGGACCCAGTACTTC
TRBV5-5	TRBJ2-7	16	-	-	CASSLGGRRVSYEQYF	TGTGCCAGCAGCTTGGGCGGACGGCGGGTCTCCTACGAGCAGTACTTC
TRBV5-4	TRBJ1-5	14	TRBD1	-	CASSFQGDRQPQHF	TGTGCCAGCAGCTTCCAGGGGGATAGACAGCCCCAGCATTTT
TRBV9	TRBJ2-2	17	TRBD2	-	CASSASGGGGITRELFF	TGTGCCAGCAGCGCCTCCGGTGGCGGGGGGATAACCCGGGAGCTGTTTTTT
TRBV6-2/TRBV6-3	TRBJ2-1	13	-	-	CASSRVRYNEQFF	TGTGCCAGCAGTAGAGTCAGGTACAATGAGCAGTTCTTC
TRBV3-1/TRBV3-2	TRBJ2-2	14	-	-	CASSQDWQGGELFF	TGTGCCAGCAGCCAAGATTGGCAGGGCGGGGAGCTGTTTTTT
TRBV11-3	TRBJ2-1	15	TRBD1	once	CASSFDRGSYNEQFF	TGTGCCAGCAGCTTCGACAGGGGCTCCTACAATGAGCAGTTCTTC
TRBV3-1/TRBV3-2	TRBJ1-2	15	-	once	CASSGDRSSNYGYTF	TGTGCCAGCAGCGGCGACAGGAGTAGTAACTATGGCTACACCTTC
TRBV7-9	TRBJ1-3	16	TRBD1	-	CASRTQGEHSGNTIYF	TGTGCCAGCAGGACTCAGGGGGAACACTCTGGAAACACCATATATTTT
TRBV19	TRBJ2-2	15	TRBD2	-	CASTRPGLGPGELFF	TGTGCCAGCACCCGTCCGGGACTAGGGCCCGGGGAGCTGTTTTTT
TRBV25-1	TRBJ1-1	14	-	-	CASSQVGEVTEAFF	TGTGCCAGCAGCCAAGTAGGGGAGGTCACTGAAGCTTTCTTT
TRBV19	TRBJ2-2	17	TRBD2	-	CASSLSGGKIGTGELFF	TGTGCCAGTAGTCTTAGCGGGGGAAAGATTGGCACCGGGGAGCTGTTTTTT
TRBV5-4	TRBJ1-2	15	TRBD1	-	CASSHMSQGDYGYTF	TGTGCCAGCAGCCATATGTCCCAGGGGGACTATGGCTACACCTTC
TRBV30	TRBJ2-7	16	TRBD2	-	CAWSHTGGLASYEQYF	TGTGCCTGGAGCCACACCGGCGGACTAGCTTCTTACGAGCAGTACTTC
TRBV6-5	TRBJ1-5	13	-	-	CASRAGGGQPQHF	TGTGCCAGCAGGGCGGGGGGTGGTCAGCCCCAGCATTTT
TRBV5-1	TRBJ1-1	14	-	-	CASSFVISNTEAFF	TGCGCCAGCAGTTTCGTAATTTCGAACACTGAAGCTTTCTTT
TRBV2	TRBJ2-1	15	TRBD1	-	CASSREGASYNEQFF	TGTGCCAGCAGCCGTGAGGGGGCCTCCTACAATGAGCAGTTCTTC
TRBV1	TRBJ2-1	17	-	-	CTSSQVGPGLADNEQFF	TGCACCAGCAGCCAAGTTGGCCCGGGACTAGCGGACAATGAGCAGTTCTTC
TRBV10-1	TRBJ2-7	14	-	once	CLPRGGASSYEQYF	TGCCTCCCCCGAGGGGGGGCGAGTTCCTACGAGCAGTACTTC
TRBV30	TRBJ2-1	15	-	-	CAWSSGLSSYNEQFF	TGTGCCTGGAGTAGCGGGCTGAGCTCCTACAATGAGCAGTTCTTC
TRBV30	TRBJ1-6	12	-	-	CAWSPEASPLHF	TGTGCCTGGAGCCCTGAAGCTTCACCCCTCCACTTT
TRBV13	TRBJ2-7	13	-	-	CASSLGLTYEQYF	TGTGCCAGCAGCTTAGGACTGACCTACGAGCAGTACTTC
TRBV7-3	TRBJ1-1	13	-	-	CATRRGTNTEAFF	TGTGCAACCCGTCGGGGAACGAACACTGAAGCTTTCTTT
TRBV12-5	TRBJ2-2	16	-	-	CASGLIARAGTGELFF	TGTGCTAGTGGTTTGATCGCCCGGGCGGGGACCGGGGAGCTGTTTTTT
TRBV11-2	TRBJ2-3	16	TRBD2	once	CASSSRPGLATDTQYF	TGTGCCAGCAGCTCGCGACCGGGACTAGCCACAGATACGCAGTATTTT
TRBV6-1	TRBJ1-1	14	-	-	CASSDWGGVTEAFF	TGTGCCAGCAGTGATTGGGGGGGGGTCACTGAAGCTTTCTTT
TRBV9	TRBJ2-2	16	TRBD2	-	CASSVRAGGVTGELFF	TGTGCCAGCAGCGTGAGAGCGGGGGGGGTCACCGGGGAGCTGTTTTTT
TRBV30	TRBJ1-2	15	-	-	CAWSVGEGRSYGYTF	TGTGCCTGGAGTGTAGGGGAAGGGCGGAGCTATGGCTACACCTTC
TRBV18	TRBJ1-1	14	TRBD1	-	CASSPGTGNTEAFF	TGTGCCAGCTCACCGGGGACAGGCAACACTGAAGCTTTCTTT
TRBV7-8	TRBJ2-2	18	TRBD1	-	CASSFPLETGDNTGELFF	TGTGCCAGCAGCTTTCCTCTGGAGACAGGGGACAACACCGGGGAGCTGTTTTTT
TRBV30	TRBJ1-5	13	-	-	CAWSPGGGQPQHF	TGTGCCTGGAGTCCCGGCGGGGGTCAGCCCCAGCATTTT
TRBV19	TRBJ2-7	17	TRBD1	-	CASSILNPGQGSYEQYF	TGTGCCAGTAGTATTCTTAATCCGGGACAGGGTAGCTACGAGCAGTACTTC